The count of the clone carrying this TCR beta chain is one. Its antigen is not known. Trimming removed 5 bases from V and 4 bases from J, with 17 bases in between. This CDR3 has 15 amino acids. Germline V gene data show CDR1 as SGHVS and CDR2 as FQNEAQ. The data belong to a study of T cells in Graves' hyperthyroidism and ophthalmopathy. General study results and limits: In blood, most of the thyroid clonotypes expanded above 0.001 were also present. From stable hyperthyroidism, ophthalmopathy was set apart by a 13 V-J model.

RNA transcripts served as the template for amplifying TCR beta CDR3 regions. HTBI primers drove first-round RT-PCR of the TCR CDR3. TCRdb reprocessed the multiplex PCR reads via MiXCR and lists one record per CDR3 protein. This sample has around 350,000 distinct CDR3 sequences, with approximately 19% found just once. The study left out patients who had uncontrolled infection, other autoimmune disease, pregnancy or lactation. The V call is TRBV7-8, the J call TRBJ1-2; D gene unclear. The sample comprised blood. This clonotype was obtained from a young woman with Graves' hyperthyroidism. CDR3 loop: CASSVSGQRIYGYTF. CDR3 in DNA: TGTGCCAGCAGCGTTAGCGGTCAGAGGATCTATGGCTACACCTTC. The full variable domain, its missing parts supplied by reference TRBV7-8 and TRBJ1-2, is GAGVSQSPRYKVAKRGQDVALRCDPISGHVSLFWYQQALGQGPEFLTYFQNEAQLDKSGLPSDRFFAERPEGSVSTLKIQRTQQEDSAVYLCASSVSGQRIYGYTFGSGTRLTVV.